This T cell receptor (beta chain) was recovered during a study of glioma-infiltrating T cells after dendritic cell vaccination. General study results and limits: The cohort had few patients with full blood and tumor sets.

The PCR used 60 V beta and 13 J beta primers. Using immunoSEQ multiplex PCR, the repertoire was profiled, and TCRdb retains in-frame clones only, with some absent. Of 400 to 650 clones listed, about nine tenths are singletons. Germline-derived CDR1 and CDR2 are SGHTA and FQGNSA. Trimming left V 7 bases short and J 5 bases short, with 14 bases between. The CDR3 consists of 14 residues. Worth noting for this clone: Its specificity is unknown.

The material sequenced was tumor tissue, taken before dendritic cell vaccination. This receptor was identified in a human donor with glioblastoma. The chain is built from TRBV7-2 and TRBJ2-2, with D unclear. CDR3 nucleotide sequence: TGTGCCAGCACCCTAACCGACGGGACCGGGGAGCTGTTTTTT. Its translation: CASTLTDGTGELFF.